These 17 T cell receptor beta chains were sequenced from one sample in a study of blood T cell repertoires in COVID-19. Clones were sequenced by immunoSEQ multiplex PCR, and TCRdb holds only the in-frame ones, with some missing. The table has about 320,000 clones, under 90% seen once; the top ten hold approximately 12%. Sequenced input: peripheral blood. The source is a woman between 25 and 40 years old with COVID-19, enrolled during active disease.

Concerning this clone: Because the CDR3's place on the DNA is in doubt, the DNA is left out and the CDR3 is given as listed by TCRdb. The chain recombines TRBV11-3 with TRBJ2-3; the table gives TRBD1 as D, unverified against the DNA. The CDR3 comprises 17 residues, both ends counted. Germline loops: CDR1 SGHNT, CDR2 YENEEA. The CDR3 sequence: CASSFSVPGMGTDTQYF.

The chain combines TRBV4-2 with TRBJ2-7; possible D gene TRBD1, 5 bases. This CDR3 is 16 amino acids long. The V gene lost 0 bases and the J gene lost 2 bases, with 14 bases spanning the gap. Germline CDR1 and CDR2: LGHNA and YNFKEQ. The DNA for the CDR3 is TGTGCCAGCAGCCAAGAGGAGCAGGGTCGACCCTACGAGCAGTACTTC. Translated: CASSQEEQGRPYEQYF.

This chain joins TRBV5-6 and TRBJ2-1; D may be TRBD1 (5 bases). Trimming cost V 2 bases and J 10 bases, with 10 bases left between them. The CDR3 contains 12 residues. CDR1 and CDR2 from the germline V gene are SGHDT and YYEEEE. CDR3 nucleotides: TGTGCCAGCAGCTTACAGGCAAACGAGCAGTTCTTC. It is translated as CASSLQANEQFF.

The chain recombines TRBV9 with TRBJ2-7; weak D call: TRBD1 (5 bases). CDR3 length: 14 amino acids. V shed 0 bases and J shed 2 bases, with 9 bases lying between them. CDR1 and CDR2 (germline): SGDLS, YYNGEE. CDR3 sequence: CASSVAPGPYEQYF. For the CDR3, the DNA is TGTGCCAGCAGCGTAGCCCCAGGGCCCTACGAGCAGTACTTC.

The rearrangement joins TRBV19 to TRBJ2-7; 9 nucleotides agree with TRBD2. Trimming removed 5 bases from V and 2 bases from J; junction bases left unmatched: 1. The CDR3 has 13 amino acids. Germline CDR1 and CDR2: LNHDA and SQIVND (reference sequence). The CDR3 sequence: CASSQRGAYEQYF. The CDR3 DNA follows: TGTGCCAGTAGTCAGCGGGGGGCCTACGAGCAGTACTTC.

V usage is TRBV2 and J usage is TRBJ1-2; the match to TRBD1 covers 7 bases. CDR3 length equals 13 residues. CDR1 is SNHLY, CDR2 FYNNEI, per germline. Trimming took 8 bases from V and 6 from J; bases not matched to a gene: 9. As DNA, the CDR3 is TGTGCCAGCCTGGGCAGGGGGAGGAATGGCTACACCTTC. This encodes CASLGRGRNGYTF.

The chain employs TRBV29-1 and TRBJ2-7; D possibly corresponds to TRBD1 (6 bases). Between the trimmed V and J ends, which lost 8 bases and 5 bases, there was a span of 10 bases. CDR3 size: 10 residues. The V gene's germline CDR1 is SQVTM and CDR2 ANQGSEA. Written as DNA, the CDR3 is TGCAGCTTTTGGGACAACGAGCAGTACTTC. This translates into CSFWDNEQYF.

This clone appeared a few times. The chain is built from TRBV7-2 and TRBJ1-2; D may be TRBD1 (6 bases). This CDR3 contains 16 residues. The V end was cut by 2 bases, the J end by 7 bases, with 20 bases between. CDR1 and CDR2 from the germline V gene are SGHTA and FQGNSA. In DNA, the CDR3 is TGTGCCAGCAGCTTAATGTCCCAGGGGTTCTTTGGTGGCTACACCTTC. Translated, it gives CASSLMSQGFFGGYTF.

This rearrangement joins TRBV14 to TRBJ2-3, with TRBD2 matching 9 bases. This CDR3 is built from 14 residues. J was trimmed by 8 bases and V by 4 bases; bases with no gene match: 7. CDR1 and CDR2 from the germline V gene are SGHDN and FVKESK. CDR3 nucleotides: TGTGCCAGCAGCCCACAAAGCGGGGGGACTACGCAGTATTTT. Encoded protein: CASSPQSGGTTQYF.

The chain carries TRBV6-5 and TRBJ1-1; TRBD1 matches at 9 bases. The junction had 2 bases not matched to a gene; V was cut back by 6 bases and J by 6 bases. From germline, CDR1 is MNHEY and CDR2 SVGAGI. The CDR3 is made up of 12 amino acids. The CDR3 protein is CASRRQGAEAFF. Written as DNA, the CDR3 is TGTGCCAGCAGACGACAGGGGGCTGAAGCTTTCTTT.

The chain uses TRBV4-1 and TRBJ1-1; 11 bases agree with TRBD1. This CDR3 spans 15 amino acids. After removal of 5 bases from V and 3 bases from J, the junction contained 5 bases not matched to a gene. The germline gives CDR1 MGHRA, CDR2 YSYEKL. CDR3 loop: CASSVDRGLDTEAFF. The CDR3 DNA reads as TGCGCCAGCAGCGTGGACAGGGGGCTCGACACTGAAGCTTTCTTT.

The V and J genes are TRBV15 and TRBJ2-5, with TRBD1 as a possible D gene (5 bases). This CDR3 spans 13 amino acids. Trimming removed 0 bases from V and 4 bases from J, with 6 bases in between. Germline V gives CDR1 LNHNV, CDR2 YYDKDF (reference sequence). CDR3 nucleotide sequence: TGTGCCACCAGCAGAGATGGGGCAGAGACCCAGTACTTC. As protein: CATSRDGAETQYF. The full variable domain, completed using reference TRBV15 and TRBJ2-5, is DAMVIQNPRYQVTQFGKPVTLSCSQTLNHNVMYWYQQKSSQAPKLLFHYYDKDFNNEADTPDNFQSRRPNTSFCFLDIRSPGLGDTAMYLCATSRDGAETQYFGPGTRLLVL.

V and J are TRBV30 and TRBJ1-5; 7 bases fit TRBD1. The CDR3 covers 17 residues. V shed 2 bases, J shed 0 bases, and the junction held 10 bases outside the gene matches. The germline V gene encodes CDR1 GTSNPN and CDR2 SVGIG (reference sequence). The CDR3 is CAWSLPGQTYSNQPQHF. The CDR3 region has the DNA TGTGCCTGGAGTCTCCCGGGACAGACTTATAGCAATCAGCCCCAGCATTTT.

The CDR3 sequence: CASSLNRETQYF. The CDR3 region has the DNA TGTGCCAGCAGCTTGAACAGGGAGACCCAGTACTTC. The genes are TRBV5-6 and TRBJ2-5; weak D call: TRBD1 (5 bases). Germline assignment: CDR1 SGHDT and CDR2 YYEEEE. V was clipped by 1 base and J by 5 bases, with 6 bases between them. CDR3 size: 12 residues.

The chain combines TRBV6-5 with TRBJ2-2; 10 nucleotides agree with TRBD2. The CDR3 has 16 amino acids. With V trimmed by 2 bases and J by 6 bases, 6 bases remained unmatched. Per the germline V gene, CDR1 is MNHEY and CDR2 is SVGAGI. CDR3 nucleotides: TGTGCCAGCAGTTACCCGACAGCGGGGGGGGCCGGGGAGCTGTTTTTT. Its translation is CASSYPTAGGAGELFF.

The chain carries TRBV20-1 and TRBJ1-6; D is uncertain. The CDR3 runs to 16 residues. Germline lookup yields CDR1 DFQATT and CDR2 SNEGSKA (reference sequence). Trimming pared 3 bases from V and 0 bases from J, leaving 12 bases between. The CDR3 protein is CSASSVVSSYNSPLHF. CDR3 bases: TGCAGTGCTAGTTCCGTAGTAAGCTCCTATAATTCACCCCTCCACTTT.

V is TRBV2 and J is TRBJ2-7; a weak D match, TRBD1 (6 bases). V lost 1 base and J lost 5, with 15 bases in between. CDR1 SNHLY and CDR2 FYNNEI come from the germline V gene. The CDR3 loop spans 15 amino acids. For the CDR3, the DNA is TGTGCCAGCAGTGAAGTCCACAGGGCCAATGACGAGCAGTACTTC. This codes for CASSEVHRANDEQYF.